The 6 T cell receptor beta chains presented below share a single source sample, sequenced in a study of Tregs in tolerant kidney transplant recipients. TCRdb's table, derived via immunoSEQ multiplex PCR, lists solely in-frame clones and lacks some. Its clone listing holds about 48,000 clones. The material was CD4+ T cells from blood, obtained before the transplant. The receptors here all came from a human donor who received a combined kidney and bone marrow transplant.

Comment on this clone: The read halts 3 residues ahead of the CDR3 end, with the missing end drawn from the germline J gene. J is TRBJ1-5 and V is TRBV19, with TRBD1 matching 8 bases. The germline gives CDR1 LNHDA, CDR2 SQIVND (reference sequence). V dropped 5 bases and J dropped 9; count of bases not matched to a gene: 12. This CDR3 contains 15 residues. Incomplete CDR3 DNA: TGTGCCAGTAGTTCCGGACAGGGCCTCTATTTGCCC. Translating it yields CASSSGQGLYLP. The complete CDR3 protein is CASSSGQGLYLPQHF. The whole variable domain, remainder taken from reference TRBV19 and TRBJ1-5, is DGGITQSPKYLFRKEGQNVTLSCEQNLNHDAMYWYRQDPGQGLRLIYYSQIVNDFQKGDIAEGYSVSREKKESFPLTVTSAQKNPTAFYLCASSSGQGLYLPQHFGDGTRLSIL.

In regard to this clone: Sequencing ends 3 residues short of the CDR3 end; the germline J gene provides the rest. The chain employs TRBV20-1 and TRBJ1-4; D is ambiguous. CDR1 and CDR2 (germline): DFQATT, SNEGSKA (reference sequence). Trimming stripped 4 bases from V and 0 bases from J, with 6 bases between. The CDR3 extends over 13 amino acids. CDR3 DNA, as far as it was read: TGCAGTGCTATACAAGCAACTAATGAAAAA. This codes for CSAIQATNEK. The CDR3, in full, reads CSAIQATNEKLFF.

Comments on this clone: The read finishes 3 residues shy of the CDR3 end, and the germline J gene is used to complete it. J is TRBJ2-1 and V is TRBV18; a weak D match, TRBD1 (6 bases). The V end was cut by 3 bases, the J end by 4 bases, with 10 bases between. Germline values: CDR1 KGHSH, CDR2 LQKENI. This CDR3 region has 14 residues. Incomplete CDR3 DNA: TGTGCCAGCTCACCGGGGGCCAATTACAATGAG. This codes for CASSPGANYNE. The CDR3, in full, reads CASSPGANYNEQFF. Filled out from reference TRBV18 and TRBJ2-1, the complete variable domain reads NAGVMQNPRHLVRRRGQEARLRCSPMKGHSHVYWYRQLPEEGLKFMVYLQKENIIDESGMPKERFSAEFPKEGPSILRIQQVVRGDSAAYFCASSPGANYNEQFFGPGTRLTVL.

A note on this clone: The CDR3 end falls 3 residues outside the read, so it is completed with the germline J gene. This chain connects TRBV11-2 to TRBJ2-5, with a possible D match to TRBD1 (7 bases). Germline values: CDR1 SGHAT, CDR2 FQNNGV. Trimming pared 1 base from V and 5 bases from J, leaving 14 bases between. This CDR3 is 15 amino acids long. The sequenced part of the CDR3 DNA is TGTGCCAGCAGCTTAGGTGGAGGGGGCAAGGAGACC. Its translation is CASSLGGGGKET. The full CDR3 sequence reads CASSLGGGGKETQYF. Full variable domain (missing parts from reference TRBV11-2 and TRBJ2-5): EAGVAQSPRYKIIEKRQSVAFWCNPISGHATLYWYQQILGQGPKLLIQFQNNGVVDDSQLPKDRFSAERLKGVDSTLKIQPAKLEDSAVYLCASSLGGGGKETQYFGPGTRLLVL.

Notes on this clone: The sequence runs out 3 residues before the end of the CDR3; the remainder is reconstructed from the germline J gene. The rearrangement joins TRBV7-2 to TRBJ1-1; weak D call: TRBD1 (6 bases). Germline V gives CDR1 SGHTA, CDR2 FQGNSA. The CDR3 is 14 amino acids. Trimming cost V 1 base and J 4 bases, with 10 bases left between them. The CDR3 reads CASSLDRGGTEAFF. Incomplete CDR3 DNA: TGTGCCAGCAGCTTAGACAGAGGGGGCACTGAA.

A note on this clone: The CDR3 end lies 3 residues beyond the end of the read and is filled in from the germline J gene. This rearrangement joins TRBV30 to TRBJ1-2; 8 bases are a match to TRBD1. CDR3 size: 13 residues. With 1 base clipped from V and 7 bases from J, the junction kept 5 bases outside the gene matches. Per the germline V gene, CDR1 is GTSNPN and CDR2 is SVGIG (reference sequence). The CDR3 here is CAWSGRGLFGYTF. Incomplete CDR3 DNA: TGTGCCTGGAGTGGCAGGGGGCTGTTTGGC.